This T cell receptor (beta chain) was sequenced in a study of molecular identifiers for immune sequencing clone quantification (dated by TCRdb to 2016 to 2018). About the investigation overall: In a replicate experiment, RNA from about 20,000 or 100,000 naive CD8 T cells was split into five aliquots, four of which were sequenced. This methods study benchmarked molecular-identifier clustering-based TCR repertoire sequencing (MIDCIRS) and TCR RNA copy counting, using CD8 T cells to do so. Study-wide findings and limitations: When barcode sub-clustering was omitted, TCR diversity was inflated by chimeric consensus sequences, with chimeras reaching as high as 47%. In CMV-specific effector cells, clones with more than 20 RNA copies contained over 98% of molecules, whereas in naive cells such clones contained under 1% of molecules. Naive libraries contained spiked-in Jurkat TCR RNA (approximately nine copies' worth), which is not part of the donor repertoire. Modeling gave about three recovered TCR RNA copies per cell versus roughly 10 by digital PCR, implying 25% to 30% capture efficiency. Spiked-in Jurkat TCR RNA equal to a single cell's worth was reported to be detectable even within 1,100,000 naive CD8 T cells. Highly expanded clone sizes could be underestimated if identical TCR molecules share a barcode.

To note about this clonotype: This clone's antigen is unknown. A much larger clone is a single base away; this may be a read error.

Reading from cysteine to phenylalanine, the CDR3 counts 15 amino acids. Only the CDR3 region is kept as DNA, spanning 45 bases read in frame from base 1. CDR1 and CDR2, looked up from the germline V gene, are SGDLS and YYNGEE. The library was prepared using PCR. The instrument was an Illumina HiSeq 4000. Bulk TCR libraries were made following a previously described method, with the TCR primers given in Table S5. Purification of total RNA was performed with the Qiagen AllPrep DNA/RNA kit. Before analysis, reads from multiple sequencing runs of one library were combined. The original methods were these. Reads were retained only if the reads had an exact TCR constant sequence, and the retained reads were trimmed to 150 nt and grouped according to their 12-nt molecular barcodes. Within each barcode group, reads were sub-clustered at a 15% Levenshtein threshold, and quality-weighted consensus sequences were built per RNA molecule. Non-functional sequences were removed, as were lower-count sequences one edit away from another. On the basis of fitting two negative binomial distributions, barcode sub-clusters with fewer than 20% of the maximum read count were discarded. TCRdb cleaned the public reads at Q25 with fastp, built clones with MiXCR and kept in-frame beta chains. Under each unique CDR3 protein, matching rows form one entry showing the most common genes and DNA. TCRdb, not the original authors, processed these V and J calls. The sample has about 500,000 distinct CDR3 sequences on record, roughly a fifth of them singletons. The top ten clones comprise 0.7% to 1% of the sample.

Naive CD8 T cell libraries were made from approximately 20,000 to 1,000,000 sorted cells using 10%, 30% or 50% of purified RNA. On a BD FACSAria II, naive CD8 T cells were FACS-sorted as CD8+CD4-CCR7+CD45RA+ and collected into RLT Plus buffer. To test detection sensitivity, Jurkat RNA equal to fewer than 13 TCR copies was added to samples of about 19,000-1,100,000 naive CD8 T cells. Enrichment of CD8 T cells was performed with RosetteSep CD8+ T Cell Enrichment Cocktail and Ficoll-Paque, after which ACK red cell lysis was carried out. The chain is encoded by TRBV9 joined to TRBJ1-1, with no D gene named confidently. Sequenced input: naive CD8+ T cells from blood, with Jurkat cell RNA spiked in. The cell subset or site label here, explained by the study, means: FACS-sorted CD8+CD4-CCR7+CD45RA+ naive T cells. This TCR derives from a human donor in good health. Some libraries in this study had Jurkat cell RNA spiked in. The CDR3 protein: CASSVGFGPDTEALF. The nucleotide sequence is TGTGCCAGCAGCGTAGGGTTTGGTCCCGACACTGAAGCTCTCTTT.